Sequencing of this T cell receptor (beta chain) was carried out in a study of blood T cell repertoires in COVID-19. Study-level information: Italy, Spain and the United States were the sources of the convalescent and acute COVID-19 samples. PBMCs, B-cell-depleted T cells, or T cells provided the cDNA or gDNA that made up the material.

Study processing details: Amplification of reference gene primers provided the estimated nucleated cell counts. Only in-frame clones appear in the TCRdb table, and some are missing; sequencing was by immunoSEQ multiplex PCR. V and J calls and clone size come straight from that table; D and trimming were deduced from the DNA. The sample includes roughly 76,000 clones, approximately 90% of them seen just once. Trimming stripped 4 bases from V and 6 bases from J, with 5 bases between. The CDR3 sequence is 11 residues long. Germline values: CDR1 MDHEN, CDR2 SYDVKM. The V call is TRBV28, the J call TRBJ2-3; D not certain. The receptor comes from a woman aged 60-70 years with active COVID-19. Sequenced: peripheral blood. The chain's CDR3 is CASSWRDTQYF. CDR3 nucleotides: TGTGCCAGCAGTTGGCGGGATACGCAGTATTTT.